This TCR beta chain was captured in a study of blood T cell repertoires in COVID-19. TCRdb keeps only in-frame clones here, not all; method: immunoSEQ multiplex PCR. The table includes about 26,000 clones, roughly 89% detected once. The CDR3 runs 16 residues. From germline, CDR1 is LNHDA and CDR2 SQIVND (reference sequence). With 5 bases removed from V and 2 bases from J, the gap between germline ends came to 16 bases. This receptor was obtained from a man aged 65 to 85 with acute or convalescent COVID-19. J is TRBJ2-1 and V is TRBV19; the D gene is possibly TRBD2 (6 bases). Input material: peripheral blood. The CDR3 here is CASSPQGGRTYNEQFF. The CDR3 coding sequence is TGTGCCAGTAGTCCCCAAGGAGGGAGGACCTACAATGAGCAGTTCTTC.